The 9 T cell receptor beta chains given below trace back to one sample, sequenced in a study of cytomegalovirus exposure and HLA in healthy donors. Assay used: immunoSEQ multiplex PCR; TCRdb lists only in-frame clones, some missing. The data show 150,000 to 200,000 clones, with less than 90% seen just once and about 10% held by the top ten. Sequencing input: PBMCs. The receptor source for this set is a man younger than 45 in good health and CMV-seropositive.

The chain has TRBV9 and TRBJ1-2; D might be TRBD1 (6 bases). The CDR3 contains 14 residues. V was trimmed by 4 bases and J by 2 bases, leaving 12 bases between them. Germline V lookup: CDR1 SGDLS, CDR2 YYNGEE. CDR3 nucleotide sequence: TGTGCCAGCAGCTCTCGCCAGGGGAACTATGGCTACACCTTC. Amino acid sequence: CASSSRQGNYGYTF.

V gene TRBV7-8 combines with J gene TRBJ2-5; tentative D call: TRBD1 (6 bases). This CDR3 is 15 amino acids long. V lost 7 bases, J lost 0 bases, and 15 bases lay in between. Germline CDR1 SGHVS, CDR2 FQNEAQ. This CDR3 reads CASKLSTGHQETQYF. The DNA for the CDR3 is TGTGCCAGCAAGCTTAGCACAGGGCACCAAGAGACCCAGTACTTC.

This clone appeared a single time. This chain uses TRBV19 with TRBJ2-2, with 9 bases identical to TRBD2. Germline V gene data show CDR1 as LNHDA and CDR2 as SQIVND (reference sequence). This CDR3 region has 19 residues. V was clipped by 0 bases and J by 6 bases; unmatched bases: 14. Here the CDR3 reads CASSIDLGGRAGRAGELFF. CDR3 nucleotide sequence: TGTGCCAGTAGTATAGATCTCGGCGGGAGGGCCGGGAGGGCCGGGGAGCTGTTTTTT.

The V gene is TRBV5-4, the J gene TRBJ2-7; 9 bases line up with TRBD1. The CDR3 is 15 amino acids. Germline V gives CDR1 SGHNT, CDR2 YYREEE (reference sequence). V lost 3 bases and J lost 5; bases outside the gene matches: 9. The CDR3 sequence is CASSSPGTGSHEQYF. CDR3 sequence (DNA): TGTGCCAGCAGCTCCCCCGGGACAGGGTCCCACGAGCAGTACTTC.

The genes are TRBV27 and TRBJ2-7, with D perhaps TRBD2 (5 bases). V was shortened by 5 bases and J by 2 bases, with 10 bases between the two germline ends. The CDR3 has 13 residues. Germline-derived CDR1 and CDR2 are MNHEY and SMNVEV (reference sequence). This CDR3 is CASSRLGAYEQYF. The CDR3 coding sequence is TGTGCCAGCAGTAGGTTGGGAGCCTACGAGCAGTACTTC.

Here the CDR3 reads CASSEPGGNQPQHF. CDR3 sequence (DNA): TGTGCCAGCAGTGAGCCGGGGGGCAATCAGCCCCAGCATTTT. The chain carries TRBV2 and TRBJ1-5, with D maybe TRBD1 (5 bases). V shed 3 bases and J shed 2 bases, with 8 bases lying between them. The V gene's germline CDR1 is SNHLY and CDR2 FYNNEI. The CDR3 spans 14 residues. Based on the CDR3 plus reference TRBV2 and TRBJ1-5, the full variable domain is EPEVTQTPSHQVTQMGQEVILRCVPISNHLYFYWYRQILGQKVEFLVSFYNNEISEKSEIFDDQFSVERPDGSNFTLKIRSTKLEDSAMYFCASSEPGGNQPQHFGDGTRLSIL.

The chain links TRBV2 to TRBJ2-7; tentatively, D is TRBD1 (6 bases). The CDR3 runs 15 residues. Germline V gene sequence: CDR1 SNHLY, CDR2 FYNNEI. Trimming stripped 5 bases from V and 4 bases from J, with 18 bases between. In DNA, the CDR3 is TGTGCCAGCAGTCCGACAGGTCGGCGTTGGTACGAGCAGTACTTC. Translation: CASSPTGRRWYEQYF.

This chain links TRBV2 with TRBJ2-7; 7 nucleotides align to TRBD2. This CDR3 has 13 residues. Trimming removed 8 bases from V and 3 bases from J; junction bases left unmatched: 7. Per germline, CDR1 SNHLY and CDR2 FYNNEI. The CDR3 loop is CASRLAQDYEQYF. The CDR3, as DNA: TGTGCCAGCCGACTAGCCCAGGACTACGAGCAGTACTTC. Full variable domain (remainder filled in from reference TRBV2 and TRBJ2-7): EPEVTQTPSHQVTQMGQEVILRCVPISNHLYFYWYRQILGQKVEFLVSFYNNEISEKSEIFDDQFSVERPDGSNFTLKIRSTKLEDSAMYFCASRLAQDYEQYFGPGTRLTVT.

In its sample, this clone is medium-sized. J is TRBJ2-7 and V is TRBV10-3; D is undetermined. Trimming took off 3 bases at V and 4 bases at J, with 13 bases between the two ends. This CDR3 has 14 amino acids. Per germline, CDR1 ENHRY and CDR2 SYGVKD. CDR3 residues: CAISDSGYTYEQYF. CDR3 coding DNA: TGTGCCATCAGTGACTCCGGGTACACGTACGAGCAGTACTTC.